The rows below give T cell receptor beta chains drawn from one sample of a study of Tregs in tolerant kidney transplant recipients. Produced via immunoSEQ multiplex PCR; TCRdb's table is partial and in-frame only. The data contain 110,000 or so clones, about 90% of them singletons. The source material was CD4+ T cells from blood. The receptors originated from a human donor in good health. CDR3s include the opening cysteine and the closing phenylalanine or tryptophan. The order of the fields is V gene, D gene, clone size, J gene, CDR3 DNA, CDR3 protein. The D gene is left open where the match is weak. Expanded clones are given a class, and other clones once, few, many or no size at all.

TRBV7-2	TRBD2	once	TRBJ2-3	TGTGCCAGCAGCTCCGGGACTAGGCCGCAGTATTTT	CASSSGTRPQYF
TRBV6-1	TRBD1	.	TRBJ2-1	TGTGCCAGCAGTGAAGCGCGGGGACAGGGGTGGAATGAGCAGTTCTTC	CASSEARGQGWNEQFF
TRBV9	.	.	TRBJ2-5	TGTGCCAGCAGCGTAGGACAAGGGGGGGAGACCCAGTACTTC	CASSVGQGGETQYF
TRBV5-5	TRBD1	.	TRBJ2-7	TGTGCCAGCAGCTTGGCCGGGACAGGGATCTACGAGCAGTACTTC	CASSLAGTGIYEQYF
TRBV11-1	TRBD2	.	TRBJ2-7	TGTGCCAGCAGCTTAATTGGCGGGAGGGCCATTGACGAGCAGTACTTC	CASSLIGGRAIDEQYF
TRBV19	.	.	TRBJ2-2	TGTGCCAGTGGGATGGGACTTTCCACCGGGGAGCTGTTTTTT	CASGMGLSTGELFF
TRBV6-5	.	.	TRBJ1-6	TGTGCCAGCAGATCTGGGACACACAATTCACCCCTCCACTTT	CASRSGTHNSPLHF
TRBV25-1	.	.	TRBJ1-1	TGTGCCAGCAGTGAACTAGGGGCAGGGTCGAACACTGAAGCTTTCTTT	CASSELGAGSNTEAFF
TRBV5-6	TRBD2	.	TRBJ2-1	TGTGCCAGCAGCCCCGCGGGGGAAGGGACTTTCGCTGAGCAGTTCTTC	CASSPAGEGTFAEQFF
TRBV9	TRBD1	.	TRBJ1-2	TGTGCCAGCAGCCTCCTAACAGGACAGGGGCAGAACTATGGCTACACCTTC	CASSLLTGQGQNYGYTF
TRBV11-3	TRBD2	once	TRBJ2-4	TGTGCCAGCAGCCTCAACCCCAGCGGGAGGTTCGGATACATTCAGTACTTC	CASSLNPSGRFGYIQYF
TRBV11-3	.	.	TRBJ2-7	TGTGCCAGCAGCGCCCCTAGTATCTACGAGCAGTACTTC	CASSAPSIYEQYF
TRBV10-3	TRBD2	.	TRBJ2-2	TGTGCCATCAGTGACGGCGGGAGGGCCCCCGGGGAGCTGTTTTTT	CAISDGGRAPGELFF
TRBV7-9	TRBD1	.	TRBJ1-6	TGTGCCAGCAGCACGCGGCAGGGGGCTTCACCCCTCCACTTT	CASSTRQGASPLHF
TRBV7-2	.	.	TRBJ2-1	TGTGCCAGCAGCTTCCGGGACCCCCGACGGGGGCAGTTCTTC	CASSFRDPRRGQFF
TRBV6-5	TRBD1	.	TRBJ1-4	TGTGCCAGCAGTTACCAGGCGACAGGGGGTGAAAAACTGTTTTTT	CASSYQATGGEKLFF
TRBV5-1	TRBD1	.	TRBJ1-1	TGCGCCAGCAGGGACCCGGGACAGGGGAGCCCGGCTTTCTTT	CASRDPGQGSPAFF
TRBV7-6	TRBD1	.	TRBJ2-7	TGTGCCAGCAGCTCGGGACAGGGGATAGCCTACGAGCAGTACTTC	CASSSGQGIAYEQYF
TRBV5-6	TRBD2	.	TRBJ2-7	TGTGCCAGCAGCACTACTAGCGGGAGGTACTCCTACGAGCAGTACTTC	CASSTTSGRYSYEQYF
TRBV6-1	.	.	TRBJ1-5	TGTGCCAGCAGTGCCCCAGGGGTAAATCAGCCCCAGCATTTT	CASSAPGVNQPQHF
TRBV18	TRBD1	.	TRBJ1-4	TGTGCCAGCTCACCCGGGACAGCCGGGAGGACTAATGAAAAACTGTTTTTT	CASSPGTAGRTNEKLFF
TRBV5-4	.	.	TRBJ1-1	TGTGCCAGCAGCTTGGACAGGCCCACTGAAGCTTTCTTT	CASSLDRPTEAFF